This is a list of T cell receptor beta chains from one sample in a study of T cell responses to AZD1222 COVID-19 vaccine. Profiled with immunoSEQ multiplex PCR; TCRdb holds only in-frame clones, not every one. This sample has 65,000 to 70,000 clones; about 83% occur once, and the top ten carry roughly 6.5%. Sequenced material: peripheral blood, taken 28 days after the second AZD1222 dose. These receptors originate from an adult who received the AZD1222 COVID-19 vaccine. Each CDR3 is given with its conserved first and last residue. The D gene is left open where the match is weak. The size of a clone is reported for some rows only, either as once, few or many, or as a class for expanded clones.

>-|TRBJ2-1|TRBV7-9|-
CASSSNRGAGTNEQFF
TGTGCCAGCAGCTCGAATCGGGGGGCCGGGACAAATGAGCAGTTCTTC
>-|TRBJ1-1|TRBV27|many
CASSYKGGTEAFF
TGTGCCAGCAGCTACAAGGGGGGCACTGAAGCTTTCTTT
>TRBD1|TRBJ1-2|TRBV19|once
CASSTPGTGITYRNYGYTF
TGTGCCAGTAGTACACCCGGGACAGGGATTACGTACCGAAACTATGGCTACACCTTC
>-|TRBJ2-5|TRBV9|-
CASSVVSNQETQYF
TGTGCCAGCAGCGTAGTCTCGAACCAAGAGACCCAGTACTTC
>-|TRBJ2-7|TRBV18|-
CASSPDRPREQYF
TGTGCCAGCTCGCCGGACAGACCGCGCGAGCAGTACTTC
>-|TRBJ2-3|TRBV6-5|-
CASTNTPDTQYF
TGTGCCAGCACCAATACACCAGATACGCAGTATTTT
>-|TRBJ1-3|TRBV2|-
CASSKLRGSWGNTIYF
TGTGCCAGCAGTAAGCTCAGGGGCTCTTGGGGAAACACCATATATTTT
>-|TRBJ1-1|TRBV10-3|-
CAISEYRNTEAFF
TGTGCCATCAGTGAGTATAGGAACACTGAAGCTTTCTTT
>-|TRBJ1-1|TRBV7-2|-
CASSQNLLQQQRSEAFF
TGTGCCAGCAGCCAAAACCTACTTCAGCAACAGCGCTCTGAAGCTTTCTTT
>-|TRBJ1-1|TRBV5-1|-
CASSFSLGGSVNTEAFF
TGCGCCAGCAGCTTTAGCTTGGGGGGCTCAGTGAACACTGAAGCTTTCTTT
>-|TRBJ2-2|TRBV10-1|-
CATPPPGHNNTGELFF
TGCGCCACACCCCCCCCGGGACATAATAACACCGGGGAGCTGTTTTTT
>-|TRBJ2-2|TRBV12-3/TRBV12-4|-
CASSSLVGELFF
TGTGCCAGCAGTTCCCTCGTCGGGGAGCTGTTTTTT